These 20 T cell receptor beta chains were sequenced from one sample in a study of OX40 agonist ivuxolimab in advanced cancers. The library was prepared using the immunoSEQ multiplex PCR assay. TCRdb mirrors the immuneACCESS table, restricted to in-frame sequences. Some clones are absent from its copies; in checked studies, under half trace to an unresolved V gene, and the reason for the others is unknown. The sample yields roughly 80,000 clones; 75% to 90% were counted once. The ten largest clones add up to 6.9% of the sample. The starting material was CD4+ or CD8+ T cells sorted from blood, obtained in a trial of the OX40 agonist ivuxolimab. These TCRs come from an adult with an advanced solid tumor such as melanoma, head and neck, liver or kidney cancer.

The chain recombines TRBV5-1 with TRBJ1-1, with TRBD1 matching 10 bases. V shed 3 bases and J 7 bases; nucleotides not matched to a gene: 6. The CDR3 is 14 amino acids. Germline lookup yields CDR1 SGHRS and CDR2 YFSETQ. The CDR3 here is CASSSGQGVHEAFF. DNA for the CDR3: TGCGCCAGCAGCTCTGGACAGGGGGTACATGAAGCTTTCTTT.

The V call is TRBV28, the J call TRBJ1-1; no clear D gene. This CDR3 is 13 amino acids long. The germline V and J ends were trimmed by 3 bases and 5 bases, with 10 bases remaining between them. In germline, CDR1 is MDHEN, CDR2 SYDVKM. The CDR3 region has the DNA TGTGCCAGCAGTTTTCTACCACGAACTGAAGCTTTCTTT. Protein: CASSFLPRTEAFF.

This chain links TRBV2 with TRBJ2-5; no clear D gene. The CDR3 spans 11 residues. Trimming removed 0 bases from V and 7 bases from J, with 3 bases in between. CDR1 and CDR2 from the germline V gene are SNHLY and FYNNEI. For the CDR3, the DNA is TGTGCCAGCAGTGAAGCGGGGACCCAGTACTTC. This sequence encodes CASSEAGTQYF.

The chain recombines TRBV10-3 with TRBJ2-3; 10 bases are shared with TRBD2. Germline V gives CDR1 ENHRY, CDR2 SYGVKD. CDR3 length: 13 residues. V lost 7 bases to trimming and J lost 6 bases; unmatched junction nucleotides: 4. The CDR3 coding sequence is TGTGCCATCAAGCGGGGGGGCGAGGATACGCAGTATTTT. This gives the protein CAIKRGGEDTQYF.

J is TRBJ2-1 and V is TRBV15, with D maybe TRBD1 (5 bases). The germline V and J ends were trimmed by 0 bases and 10 bases, with 16 bases remaining between them. The germline V gene encodes CDR1 LNHNV and CDR2 YYDKDF (reference sequence). This CDR3 contains 15 residues. In DNA form, the CDR3 reads TGTGCCACCAGCAGAGAGGGGCAGGGCGCAGAGGAGCAGTTCTTC. It is translated as CATSREGQGAEEQFF.

The J gene is TRBJ1-2, the V gene TRBV5-1; 7 nucleotides align to TRBD1. The CDR3 is 15 amino acids. The germline CDR1 and CDR2 sequences are SGHRS and YFSETQ. Trimming at V came to 5 bases and at J to 6 bases, leaving 13 bases not matched to a gene. CDR3 sequence reads: CASSLLDRARDGYTF. CDR3 DNA sequence: TGCGCCAGCAGTCTCCTAGACAGGGCAAGAGATGGCTACACCTTC.

The CDR3 sequence: CASQTGSAQSVTQYF. The DNA of the CDR3 is TGCGCCAGCCAAACAGGATCAGCACAGTCAGTTACGCAGTATTTT. The rearrangement links TRBV5-1 to TRBJ2-3, with D possibly being TRBD1 (5 bases). The V gene's germline CDR1 is SGHRS and CDR2 YFSETQ. CDR3 length equals 15 residues. Trimming cost V 7 bases and J 8 bases, with 23 bases left between them.

This chain joins TRBV7-8 and TRBJ2-5; D call uncertain. The J call is in doubt because the DNA end fits TRBJ2-7 better. Germline-derived CDR1 and CDR2 are SGHVS and FQNEAQ. This CDR3 has 14 residues. CDR3 DNA: TGTGCCAGCAGCTTAGGAGGTGATCTTTACGAGCAGTACTTC. Its translation: CASSLGGDLYEQYF.

The rearrangement links TRBV5-1 to TRBJ1-1; 8 bases agree with TRBD1. The length of the CDR3 is 13 residues. V lost 0 bases, J lost 11 bases, and 6 bases stayed unmatched. The germline V gene has CDR1 SGHRS and CDR2 YFSETQ. CDR3 in amino acids: CASSLGGDRTAFF. In DNA, the CDR3 is TGCGCCAGCAGCTTGGGCGGGGACAGGACTGCTTTCTTT.

The V call is TRBV5-1, the J call TRBJ1-2; TRBD1 is a possible D gene (5 bases). Germline CDR1 SGHRS, CDR2 YFSETQ. This CDR3 is 15 amino acids long. Deletions cut 3 bases from V and 0 bases from J, with 12 bases between. CDR3 sequence reads: CASSSSTASNYGYTF. The CDR3 DNA reads TGCGCCAGCAGCTCTTCGACAGCTTCTAACTATGGCTACACCTTC.

This rearrangement joins TRBV28 to TRBJ1-5, with D maybe TRBD1 (6 bases). This CDR3 comprises 15 residues. V dropped 7 bases and J dropped 6 bases, with 19 bases sitting between them. The V gene's germline CDR1 is MDHEN and CDR2 SYDVKM. CDR3 nucleotides: TGTGCCAGCAAAGTAGGGGGGCAATTCGGTCAGCCCCAGCATTTT. Its translation is CASKVGGQFGQPQHF.

The gene calls are TRBV19 and TRBJ1-6; the D is unclear. Germline lookup yields CDR1 LNHDA and CDR2 SQIVND (reference sequence). The CDR3 sequence is 14 residues long. Trimming removed 4 bases at V and 9 bases at J, with 13 bases between. CDR3 in amino acids: CASSRSRRGSPLHF. DNA of the CDR3: TGTGCCAGTAGTAGAAGTAGGCGGGGTTCACCCCTCCACTTT.

The chain combines TRBV5-1 with TRBJ1-5, with D perhaps matching TRBD1 (5 bases). Germline V gene sequence: CDR1 SGHRS, CDR2 YFSETQ. The CDR3 extends over 13 amino acids. V lost 5 bases and J 7 bases, leaving 13 bases between the germline ends. This CDR3 reads CASSRDSEQPQHF. The CDR3 nucleotides are TGCGCCAGCAGTCGGGACTCAGAACAGCCCCAGCATTTT. The full variable domain, in which reference TRBV5-1 and TRBJ1-5 provide the parts outside the CDR3, is KAGVTQTPRYLIKTRGQQVTLSCSPISGHRSVSWYQQTPGQGLQFLFEYFSETQRNKGNFPGRFSGRQFSNSRSEMNVSTLELGDSALYLCASSRDSEQPQHFGDGTRLSIL.

The chain carries TRBV10-3 and TRBJ2-6; 9 nucleotides align to TRBD1. Germline V CDR1 and CDR2: ENHRY, SYGVKD. This CDR3 has 15 residues. Unmatched junction bases numbered 8, after V lost 10 bases and J lost 4 bases. This CDR3 reads CATTGGTRGANVLTF. As DNA, the CDR3 is TGTGCCACTACAGGGGGCACGAGGGGGGCCAACGTCCTGACTTTC.

This chain uses TRBV5-4 with TRBJ2-5, with 7 bases fitting TRBD1. CDR3 length equals 13 residues. The ends lost 4 bases at V and 5 bases at J; junction bases unmatched: 5. Germline loops: CDR1 SGHNT, CDR2 YYREEE (reference sequence). Here the CDR3 DNA reads TGTGCCAGCAGCCTGACAGGGACCGAGACCCAGTACTTC. It is translated as CASSLTGTETQYF.

V is TRBV7-8 and J is TRBJ1-1, with D unresolved. This CDR3 is 14 amino acids long. Germline CDR1 SGHVS, CDR2 FQNEAQ. V was pared by 5 bases and J by 7 bases, with 17 bases between. The chain's CDR3 is CASSGPKRSGEAFF. The CDR3 DNA sequence: TGTGCCAGCAGCGGGCCAAAGCGGTCGGGTGAAGCTTTCTTT.

The chain is built from TRBV18 and TRBJ1-6; 9 positions match TRBD1. Unmatched junction bases numbered 8, after V lost 6 bases and J lost 8 bases. The germline V gene encodes CDR1 KGHSH and CDR2 LQKENI. The CDR3 loop spans 15 amino acids. The CDR3 sequence is CASSPTGGFDSPLHF. The CDR3 DNA follows: TGTGCCAGCTCGCCAACAGGGGGCTTTGATTCACCCCTCCACTTT.

V is TRBV5-1 and J is TRBJ1-6; D is perhaps TRBD1 (5 bases). V dropped 2 bases and J dropped 4 bases, with 7 bases sitting between them. CDR1 and CDR2 from the germline V gene are SGHRS and YFSETQ. The CDR3 consists of 14 residues. CDR3 amino acids: CASSLQAYNSPLHF. In DNA, the CDR3 is TGCGCCAGCAGCTTACAGGCTTATAATTCACCCCTCCACTTT.

CDR3 loop: CSGGDTQYF. In DNA form, the CDR3 reads TGCAGTGGGGGCGATACGCAGTATTTT. The V call is TRBV20-1, the J call TRBJ2-3; D may be TRBD1 (5 bases). Germline CDR1 reads DFQATT; CDR2 reads SNEGSKA (reference sequence). With 7 bases removed from V and 6 bases from J, the gap between germline ends came to 5 bases. This CDR3 is 9 amino acids long.

The V call is TRBV2, the J call TRBJ1-2; no clear D. This CDR3 spans 11 amino acids. Germline lookup yields CDR1 SNHLY and CDR2 FYNNEI. V was pared by 2 bases and J by 4 bases, with 2 bases between. The CDR3 sequence: CASSEFYGYTF. CDR3 nucleotides: TGTGCCAGCAGTGAATTCTATGGCTACACCTTC.